This TCR beta chain comes out of a study of T cell responses to AZD1222 COVID-19 vaccine. Study outcomes and limitations: Two AZD1222 doses significantly raised spike-specific TCR breadth and depth over controls.

The V end lost 2 bases, the J end lost 2 bases, and 4 bases lay between the germline ends. The CDR3 contains 12 residues. The V gene's germline CDR1 is GTSNPN and CDR2 SVGIG (reference sequence). TCRdb's copy holds only in-frame clones and misses some; the assay was immunoSEQ multiplex PCR. The sample includes 150,000 to 200,000 clones, about 92% seen only once; the top ten take 5% to 6.5%. Regarding this clone: The antigen is undetermined.

This sample comprised peripheral blood, obtained 28 days after the second AZD1222 dose. The receptor's source is an adult who received the AZD1222 COVID-19 vaccine. V is TRBV30 and J is TRBJ1-3, with no clear D. As DNA, the CDR3 is TGTGCCTGGAGTCGGGCTGGAAACACCATATATTTT. Translation gives CAWSRAGNTIYF.